These 10 T cell receptor beta chains originate from one sample sequenced in a study of cytomegalovirus exposure and HLA in healthy donors. PCR primers comprised 60 Vbeta and 13 Jbeta primers. Some clones are missing from TCRdb's copy, which holds only in-frame ones; the method was immunoSEQ multiplex PCR. The sample has approximately 88,000 clones; approximately 71% are singletons. The specimen sequenced was PBMCs. These receptors were collected from a man aged 25-40 years in good health and CMV-seronegative.

The gene calls are TRBV5-6 and TRBJ2-7; TRBD1 agrees at 9 bases. The CDR3 runs 15 residues. Losses at the gene ends were 6 bases for V and 6 bases for J; bases not matched to a gene: 13. Germline loops: CDR1 SGHDT, CDR2 YYEEEE. CDR3 DNA sequence: TGTGCCAGCACCTTTCTACAGGGACAGGGCGGCGAGCAGTACTTC. Protein product: CASTFLQGQGGEQYF.

This clone was seen only once. The chain has TRBV7-9 and TRBJ2-2; D unresolved. CDR1 and CDR2 from the germline V gene are SEHNR and FQNEAQ (reference sequence). Trimming took 0 bases from V and 3 from J, leaving 5 bases between them. This CDR3 contains 14 residues. CDR3 sequence reads: CASSLARDTGELFF. Written as DNA, the CDR3 is TGTGCCAGCAGCTTAGCTAGAGACACCGGGGAGCTGTTTTTT.

This chain joins TRBV7-9 and TRBJ2-7; TRBD2 is a possible D gene (6 bases). The CDR3 sequence is 15 residues long. Germline loops: CDR1 SEHNR, CDR2 FQNEAQ (reference sequence). V lost 5 bases and J 0 bases, leaving 14 bases between the germline ends. CDR3 protein: CASSGEAVSSYEQYF. The CDR3 DNA reads as TGTGCCAGCAGCGGGGAGGCGGTGAGCTCCTACGAGCAGTACTTC.

The chain combines TRBV5-4 with TRBJ1-2; perhaps TRBD1 as D (5 bases). The CDR3 has 14 residues. V gave up 2 bases and J gave up 4 bases, with 12 bases separating them. CDR1 and CDR2 from the germline V gene are SGHNT and YYREEE (reference sequence). The CDR3 nucleotides are TGTGCCAGCAGCTTTTGGGGCGGGGGCTATGGCTACACCTTC. It codes for CASSFWGGGYGYTF.

V and J are TRBV9 and TRBJ2-2, with a weak D call TRBD2 (7 bases). This CDR3 comprises 18 residues. V dropped 3 bases and J dropped 5 bases, with 23 bases sitting between them. Germline lookup yields CDR1 SGDLS and CDR2 YYNGEE. The CDR3 is CASSGRGAGARLTGELFF. The CDR3 DNA sequence: TGTGCCAGCAGCGGGAGGGGGGCGGGAGCCCGCTTGACCGGGGAGCTGTTTTTT.

The sample holds one count of this clone. This chain uses TRBV6-5 with TRBJ1-4, with D unclear. Trimming left V 3 bases short and J 0 bases short, with 5 bases between. Germline CDR1 reads MNHEY; CDR2 reads SVGAGI. This CDR3 has 14 amino acids. This CDR3 reads CASSYISTNEKLFF. The CDR3 nucleotides read TGTGCCAGCAGTTATATTTCAACTAATGAAAAACTGTTTTTT.

V usage is TRBV4-1 and J usage is TRBJ1-5, with D possibly TRBD1 on 5 matching bases. Trimming shortened V by 0 bases and J by 4 bases, and 10 bases separated the two germline ends. Looked up from germline, CDR1 is MGHRA and CDR2 is YSYEKL. CDR3 length: 15 residues. The CDR3 spells CASSQENRRNQPQHF. CDR3 coding DNA: TGCGCCAGCAGCCAAGAGAACAGGCGTAATCAGCCCCAGCATTTT.

The rearrangement links TRBV5-6 to TRBJ2-5, with 10 bases identical to TRBD1. The CDR3 has 17 residues. V trimming: 4 bases; J trimming: 5 bases; junction bases outside the gene matches: 14. Germline-derived CDR1 and CDR2 are SGHDT and YYEEEE. Written as DNA, the CDR3 is TGTGCCAGCAGCCCCACTATCGGACAGGGGGTGGAGGAGACCCAGTACTTC. Translated: CASSPTIGQGVEETQYF.

V and J are TRBV19 and TRBJ2-3; the D gene is possibly TRBD1 (5 bases). Per the germline V gene, CDR1 is LNHDA and CDR2 is SQIVND (reference sequence). V dropped 7 bases and J dropped 2 bases, with 19 bases sitting between them. The CDR3 length is 16 residues. CDR3 amino acids: CASTSIDSKDTDTQYF. CDR3 bases: TGTGCCAGTACCTCAATAGACAGCAAAGACACAGATACGCAGTATTTT.

A word on this clone: The junction and the germline gene differ at one end; a read error may be behind it. The chain combines TRBV7-2 with TRBJ2-7, with TRBD2 as a possible D gene (6 bases). Germline values: CDR1 SGHTA, CDR2 FQGNSA. CDR3 size: 14 residues. The CDR3 sequence: CASRLAEGPYEQYF. The CDR3 DNA is TGTGCCAGCAGGTTAGCGGAGGGGCCCTACGAGCAGTACTTC.